Only a few counts were recorded for the clone carrying this T cell receptor (beta chain). The data stem from a study of blood T cell repertoires in COVID-19. Looking at the study overall: Samples came from the United States, Italy and Spain, spanning acute and convalescent COVID-19. From T cells, B-cell-depleted T cells, or PBMCs came the material, which was cDNA or gDNA.

How the authors handled the data: Reference gene primers were amplified, and this amplification served to estimate nucleated cell counts. Sequencing was performed with immunoSEQ multiplex PCR; in TCRdb, only in-frame clones are kept and a portion is missing. V and J calls and clone size are those listed in that table; D and trimming were worked out from the DNA. The sample shows some 240,000 clones, over 60% of them seen only once. The V and J ends lost 3 bases and 3 bases respectively, with 14 bases between them. Germline V CDR1 and CDR2: SEHNR, FQNEAQ (reference sequence). The CDR3 contains 15 residues.

The material sequenced was peripheral blood. The source is a woman between 65 and 79 years old with acute or convalescent COVID-19. The chain links TRBV7-9 to TRBJ1-2; D uncertain. The CDR3 DNA reads as TGTGCCAGCAGCTTCACTTCGACCGGGGACTATGGCTACACCTTC. Its protein product is CASSFTSTGDYGYTF.